Below are 12 T cell receptor beta chains sequenced from a single sample in a study of cytomegalovirus exposure and HLA in healthy donors. Researchers ran the PCR with 60 Vbeta and 13 Jbeta primers. The data were produced by immunoSEQ multiplex PCR, yet TCRdb's version contains in-frame clones alone and is incomplete. The repertoire holds about 190,000 clones, with around 79% as singletons. Sample: PBMCs. Source of these receptors: a woman aged 45-60 years in good health and CMV-seronegative.

V usage is TRBV15 and J usage is TRBJ2-3; D may be TRBD1 (5 bases). V dropped 8 bases and J dropped 0 bases, with 9 bases sitting between them. Germline CDR1 reads LNHNV; CDR2 reads YYDKDF (reference sequence). CDR3 length equals 13 residues. CDR3 amino acids: CATEQESTDTQYF. The CDR3 DNA follows: TGTGCCACCGAACAGGAAAGCACAGATACGCAGTATTTT.

The rearrangement uses TRBV27 and TRBJ2-3, with TRBD2 identical over 7 bases. CDR3 length: 15 residues. The germline CDR1 and CDR2 sequences are MNHEY and SMNVEV (reference sequence). The V segment lost 0 bases and the J segment 0 bases; nucleotides outside the gene matches: 0. The chain's CDR3 is CASSLSSGSTDTQYF. The CDR3 coding sequence is TGTGCCAGCAGTTTATCTAGCGGGAGCACAGATACGCAGTATTTT.

This clone was counted a single time. The chain recombines TRBV28 with TRBJ2-6; the D gene is possibly TRBD1 (6 bases). The CDR3 is 15 amino acids. CDR1 and CDR2 from the germline V gene are MDHEN and SYDVKM. Trimming cost V 7 bases and J 0 bases, with 10 bases left between them. The CDR3: CASTKGGSGANVLTF. CDR3 coding DNA: TGTGCCAGCACAAAAGGGGGCTCTGGGGCCAACGTCCTGACTTTC.

The genes are TRBV4-1 and TRBJ1-1; D remains unclear. Germline values: CDR1 MGHRA, CDR2 YSYEKL. The CDR3 totals 15 residues. With 3 bases removed from V and 4 bases from J, the gap between germline ends came to 15 bases. The CDR3 region is CASSHSGEERTEAFF. Written as DNA, the CDR3 is TGCGCCAGCAGCCATTCTGGAGAGGAGCGCACTGAAGCTTTCTTT.

This chain links TRBV7-9 with TRBJ1-1, with D possibly TRBD1 on 5 matching bases. V was clipped by 2 bases and J by 5 bases, with 15 bases between them. The CDR3 is 15 amino acids. Germline loops: CDR1 SEHNR, CDR2 FQNEAQ (reference sequence). The CDR3 region is CASSLLGGGNTEAFF. In nucleotides, the CDR3 is TGTGCCAGCAGCTTATTGGGTGGGGGGAATACTGAAGCTTTCTTT.

The V call is TRBV2, the J call TRBJ2-4, with D perhaps TRBD2 (5 bases). CDR1 and CDR2 from the germline V gene are SNHLY and FYNNEI. The V end lost 5 bases, the J end lost 0 bases, and 11 bases lay between the germline ends. The CDR3 has 15 amino acids. The CDR3 reads CASSTERLAKNIQYF. The CDR3 DNA reads TGTGCCAGCAGTACAGAGCGGTTAGCCAAAAACATTCAGTACTTC. The entire variable domain, with the rest obtained from reference TRBV2 and TRBJ2-4, is as follows: EPEVTQTPSHQVTQMGQEVILRCVPISNHLYFYWYRQILGQKVEFLVSFYNNEISEKSEIFDDQFSVERPDGSNFTLKIRSTKLEDSAMYFCASSTERLAKNIQYFGAGTRLSVL.

The V gene is TRBV27, the J gene TRBJ2-6, with D tentatively TRBD1 (5 bases). Germline CDR1 reads MNHEY; CDR2 reads SMNVEV (reference sequence). The CDR3 loop spans 17 amino acids. V shed 5 bases and J shed 0 bases, with 14 bases lying between them. The CDR3 DNA sequence: TGTGCCAGCAGTACAGGAAATTCTATCTCTGGGGCCAACGTCCTGACTTTC. Translation gives CASSTGNSISGANVLTF.

The rearrangement links TRBV9 to TRBJ2-1, with TRBD1 as a possible D gene (6 bases). In germline, CDR1 is SGDLS, CDR2 YYNGEE. V dropped 4 bases and J dropped 8 bases, with 13 bases sitting between them. The CDR3 spans 13 residues. The CDR3: CASSSQGGYEQFF. As DNA, the CDR3 is TGTGCCAGCAGCTCCCAAGGGGGATATGAGCAGTTCTTC.

The rearrangement joins TRBV5-1 to TRBJ2-2; D call uncertain. The CDR3 extends over 13 amino acids. Looked up from germline, CDR1 is SGHRS and CDR2 is YFSETQ. V was shortened by 2 bases and J by 7 bases, with 9 bases between the two germline ends. The CDR3 loop is CASSFTAGGELFF. CDR3 coding DNA: TGCGCCAGCAGCTTTACAGCAGGCGGGGAGCTGTTTTTT.

This chain uses TRBV4-3 with TRBJ2-5, with TRBD2 matching 14 bases. The CDR3 spans 19 residues. The V gene end was trimmed by 3 bases and the J gene end by 2 bases; junction bases not matched to a gene: 11. Germline-derived CDR1 and CDR2 are LGHNA and YSLEER. The CDR3 DNA reads as TGCGCCAGCAGCCAGCTCGGACTAGCGGGGGGACGTTTACAAGAGACCCAGTACTTC. Amino acids: CASSQLGLAGGRLQETQYF.

Remarks on this clone: Other DNA sequences in the same sample also yield this CDR3. The chain uses TRBV7-2 and TRBJ1-2; D is ambiguous. The CDR3 totals 13 residues. The germline V gene has CDR1 SGHTA and CDR2 FQGNSA. The ends were cut back, 6 bases at V and 1 base at J, with 9 bases in the middle. As DNA, the CDR3 is TGTGCCAGCAGTTCCCAGGTTAACTATGGCTACACCTTC. The encoded protein is CASSSQVNYGYTF.

This clone was picked up a small number of times. The J gene is TRBJ1-5, the V gene TRBV19; tentatively, D is TRBD1 (6 bases). The CDR3 covers 16 residues. Trimming pared 5 bases from V and 1 base from J, leaving 15 bases between. The germline CDR1 and CDR2 sequences are LNHDA and SQIVND (reference sequence). The DNA for the CDR3 is TGTGCCAGTAGTGCTTCCCCTGGGACAAGCAATCAGCCCCAGCATTTT. Its translation is CASSASPGTSNQPQHF.